This T cell receptor (beta chain) was observed in a study of radiotherapy plus CTLA-4 blockade in lung cancer. Across the study: Among enrolled patients, over 15% responded and 25% to 35% achieved disease control.

The repertoire was sequenced with immunoSEQ multiplex PCR; TCRdb's copy has only in-frame clones and lacks some. The profile covers 60,000 to 70,000 clones, with 70% to 80% appearing a single time and 10% taken by the ten largest. CDR1 is SGHTA and CDR2 is FQGNSA in the germline V gene. The V end was cut by 5 bases, the J end by 8 bases, with 15 bases between. There are 13 residues in the CDR3. This material consisted of peripheral blood, taken from a patient treated with radiotherapy plus ipilimumab. This receptor was obtained from a human donor with non-small cell lung cancer who had a complete response to radiotherapy plus ipilimumab. This chain links TRBV7-2 with TRBJ1-1; D not certain. Here the CDR3 DNA reads TGTGCCAGCAGCCAGCGACGGGTGATGGAAGCTTTCTTT. It specifies CASSQRRVMEAFF.